A selection of T cell receptor beta chains follows, all from one sample in a study of OX40 agonist ivuxolimab in advanced cancers. Generated by immunoSEQ multiplex PCR, the TCRdb table keeps only in-frame clones and is missing some. The sample records approximately 44,000 clones, roughly 80% being singletons. Material: CD4+ or CD8+ T cells sorted from blood, obtained in a trial of the OX40 agonist ivuxolimab. The receptors here all came from an adult with an advanced solid tumor such as melanoma, head and neck, liver or kidney cancer. The CDR3 runs from the conserved cysteine through the conserved F or W. D genes are given only for firm matches. The listing skips clone size in some rows; elsewhere it reads once, few, many or a size class.

TGTGCGGAGGGGAAGAGGCCACGGGATGGCTACACCTTC CAEGKRPRDGYTF TRBV6-1 NA TRBJ1-2 NA
TGTGCCAGCAGGTCGTGGAGCGCCAGGGGCAACGAGCAGTACTTC CASRSWSARGNEQYF TRBV6-5 NA TRBJ2-7 NA
TGCGCCAGCAGCTTGGCCTCTAGCGGGAGCATCCCCGGGGAGCTGTTTTTT CASSLASSGSIPGELFF TRBV5-1 NA TRBJ2-2 TRBD2
TGTGCCAGCAGTTCCAGACAGGGCTATGGCTACACCTTC CASSSRQGYGYTF TRBV28 once TRBJ1-2 TRBD1
TGTGCCATCAGGGGACTCCCGAACACTGAAGCTTTCTTT CAIRGLPNTEAFF TRBV10-3 NA TRBJ1-1 NA
TGTGCCAGATCCAACAGGGGGCAAGGCTACACCTTC CARSNRGQGYTF TRBV2 NA TRBJ1-2 TRBD1
TGTGCCAGCAGCCTTCACAGGGTGGTGGGAAACACCATATATTTT CASSLHRVVGNTIYF TRBV11-2 NA TRBJ1-3 NA
TGTGCCTGGAGCGAAATCCGCATTTCGGGACGAGAGACCCAGTACTTC CAWSEIRISGRETQYF TRBV30 NA TRBJ2-5 NA
TGCGCCAGCAGGGACGAGCGGGCCTCCTACAATGAGCAGTTCTTC CASRDERASYNEQFF TRBV10-2 few TRBJ2-1 NA
TGTGCCAGCAGGAATCGCGGACCCTTGCAGTTCTTC CASRNRGPLQFF TRBV27 NA TRBJ2-1 NA
TGTGCCAGCAGTGACTGGACAGGGTATAAGCACGAGCAGTACTTC CASSDWTGYKHEQYF TRBV2 NA TRBJ2-7 TRBD1
TGTGCCAGCAGCTTAGGGGGACAGGGGACCTACGAGCAGTACTTC CASSLGGQGTYEQYF TRBV11-3 NA TRBJ2-7 TRBD1
TGCGCCAGCAGCCAAGATCTCTGGAACACTGAAGCTTTCTTT CASSQDLWNTEAFF TRBV4-1 once TRBJ1-1 NA
TGTGCCAGCGTGGCCCTATGGAACACCGGGGAGCTGTTTTTT CASVALWNTGELFF TRBV6-1 NA TRBJ2-2 NA
TGTGCCAGCAGGCGCGGGGGGGTCAACACTGAAGCTTTCTTT CASRRGGVNTEAFF TRBV6-5 NA TRBJ1-1 NA
TGCGCCAGCAGCTTAATGGGGCAGGATGGCTACACCTTC CASSLMGQDGYTF TRBV5-1 NA TRBJ1-2 NA
TGTGCTAGCGGGAAGAGAGGGAATCAGCCCCAGCATTTT CASGKRGNQPQHF TRBV9 NA TRBJ1-5 NA
TGTGCCATCAGTGACAGGTCTGAGAACTATGGCTACACCTTC CAISDRSENYGYTF TRBV10-3 NA TRBJ1-2 NA
TGTGCCAGCTCACCACCATACACCTCCTACGAGCAGTACTTC CASSPPYTSYEQYF TRBV18 NA TRBJ2-7 NA
TGTGCCTGGAGTGTAACTCGAAAGAAATACGAGCAGTACTTC CAWSVTRKKYEQYF TRBV30 NA TRBJ2-7 NA
TGTGCCAGCAGCTTAGTACAGGGCGGCTATGGCTACACCTTC CASSLVQGGYGYTF TRBV7-9 few TRBJ1-2 NA
TGTGCCAGTAGTATTGGTATGGGACAGGGTTTACTTAGATCTGGGGCCAACGTCCTGACTTTC CASSIGMGQGLLRSGANVLTF TRBV19 NA TRBJ2-6 TRBD1
TGTGCCAGCTCACCAGGGACAGGCGGGGTTAACACTGAAGCTTTCTTT CASSPGTGGVNTEAFF TRBV18 few TRBJ1-1 TRBD1
TGTGCCAGTAGTAAGGCGGTGCAAACCTACGAGCAGTACTTC CASSKAVQTYEQYF TRBV19 once TRBJ2-7 NA
TGTGCCAGCAGCAAAATAGCGGGAGCGTTGTACGAGCAGTACTTC CASSKIAGALYEQYF TRBV11-2 NA TRBJ2-7 TRBD2
TGCGCCAGCAGCCAAGGAGACGGGAGGGAGCAGTACTTC CASSQGDGREQYF TRBV4-3 NA TRBJ2-7 TRBD2
TGTGCCAGTAGTATAGATCGAGGGTCCTACAATGAGCAGTTCTTC CASSIDRGSYNEQFF TRBV19 NA TRBJ2-1 NA
TGTGCCAGCAGTTTCGATTCTCGGGGAGGTGAAGCTTTCTTT CASSFDSRGGEAFF TRBV6-5 once TRBJ1-1 NA
TGTGCCAGCAGGTGGGACAGGGGGGACACTGAAGCTTTCTTT CASRWDRGDTEAFF TRBV6-1 NA TRBJ1-1 TRBD1
TGTGCCAGCAGCGCAGTACAGGGGGGATATGGCTACACCTTC CASSAVQGGYGYTF TRBV9 NA TRBJ1-2 TRBD1
TGTGCCAGCGGTCCTCTAACTCATCCGGGACAGGGGCACCAGCCCCAGCATTTT CASGPLTHPGQGHQPQHF TRBV5-4 NA TRBJ1-5 TRBD1
TGCGCCAGCAGCTTGGTACCCCCCTCGGAGACCCAGTACTTC CASSLVPPSETQYF TRBV5-1 NA TRBJ2-5 NA
TGCGCCAGCAGCCTGGGACAGGGGGAAGGCTACACCTTC CASSLGQGEGYTF TRBV5-1 NA TRBJ1-2 TRBD1
TGTGCCAGCAGGGCGGGAGGTGGGCAAGAGACCCAGTACTTC CASRAGGGQETQYF TRBV6-1 NA TRBJ2-5 TRBD2
TGTGCCAGCAGGGACAGGGTGGCCTACAATGAGCAGTTCTTC CASRDRVAYNEQFF TRBV2 NA TRBJ2-1 TRBD1
TGTGCCAGCAGTCTCGACTTGGGGGAGCAGTTCTTC CASSLDLGEQFF TRBV7-9 NA TRBJ2-1 NA
TGTGCCAGCAGCTTAGCCAGGAACACTGAAGCTTTCTTT CASSLARNTEAFF TRBV11-2 NA TRBJ1-1 NA
TGTGCCAGCAGCCATGGTGGGGGTGAAGCTTTCTTT CASSHGGGEAFF TRBV5-6 NA TRBJ1-1 NA
TGTGCCACCAGCCGGCCCTACTGGAGATCCACCGGGGAGCTGTTTTTT CATSRPYWRSTGELFF TRBV15 NA TRBJ2-2 NA
TGTGCCAGTAGTATAAGGAGCTACGGCTACACCTTC CASSIRSYGYTF TRBV19 NA TRBJ1-2 NA
TGTGCCAGCAGCCCCATTGATGGGGAGACCCAGTACTTC CASSPIDGETQYF TRBV13 NA TRBJ2-5 NA
TGTGCCAGCAGTTTCGGGGAGCGGGAGCAGTACTTC CASSFGEREQYF TRBV28 NA TRBJ2-7 NA
TGTGCCAGCAGTACAACACGGAACAATCAGCCCCAGCATTTT CASSTTRNNQPQHF TRBV28 once TRBJ1-5 NA
TGTGCCAGCAGACCCGACAGGATGGTTCCGAGGGAGCAGTACTTC CASRPDRMVPREQYF TRBV6-1 NA TRBJ2-7 NA
TGTGCCTGGAAGCGAGGAGCGGGGGTGGCCCCATACGAGCAGTACTTC CAWKRGAGVAPYEQYF TRBV30 NA TRBJ2-7 TRBD2
TGTGCCTGCCCAAGGACTAGCGGGAGGAGTAATGAGCAGTTCTTC CACPRTSGRSNEQFF TRBV30 NA TRBJ2-1 TRBD2
TGTGCCAGCAGCTCCCCACGGGCGTTCGCGGGCAATGAGCAGTTCTTC CASSSPRAFAGNEQFF TRBV7-3 few TRBJ2-1 NA
TGTGCCAGCGGGGGCGGCTATAATTCACCCCTCCACTTT CASGGGYNSPLHF TRBV27 NA TRBJ1-6 NA
TGTGCCAGCAGCTTAGTCCTGGGACAGGGGGCCGATGGCTACACCTTC CASSLVLGQGADGYTF TRBV7-2 NA TRBJ1-2 TRBD1
TGCGCCAGCAGCACCGGGACTAGCGCTAGCACAGATACGCAGTATTTT CASSTGTSASTDTQYF TRBV5-1 NA TRBJ2-3 TRBD2